The rows below give T cell receptor beta chains drawn from one sample of a study of blood T cell repertoires in COVID-19. Measured with immunoSEQ multiplex PCR; TCRdb has only the in-frame clones, and not every one. The sample has around 160,000 clones, more than 80% seen once. Material for sequencing was peripheral blood. All receptors derive from an older woman with COVID-19, enrolled during active disease. CDR3s include the opening cysteine and the closing phenylalanine or tryptophan.

V,CDR3
TRBV4-1,CASSQELTEVSQPQHF
TRBV30,CAWSLDRGRSPLHF
TRBV6-6,CASSTTGANTGELFF
TRBV6-6,CASGLIGDRGNSPLHF
TRBV6-6,CASRSPGATNEKLFF
TRBV9,CASSVGYGSRQPQHF
TRBV6-2/TRBV6-3,CASSYYRWGTEAFF
TRBV24-1,CATSGTTYNEQFF
TRBV7-8,CASSVRDSNSPLHF
TRBV10-3,CAISGQGLNTEAFF
TRBV27,CASSQDRRLNQPQHF
TRBV9,CASSHVGQGEAFF
TRBV30,CAWSVQAGTNTGELFF
TRBV11-3,CASSMPQGYGYTF
TRBV11-2,CASSSLRGFSDEQYF
TRBV3-1/TRBV3-2,CASSQAGDHGYTF
TRBV20-1,CSASRRAGGYTF
TRBV5-6,CATRWEGRQPQHF
TRBV6-5,CASSHRGHGTEAFF
TRBV18,CASSTGSTGELFF
TRBV7-9,CASSFAVSNQPQHF
TRBV4-2,CASSQGQGAYTGELFF
TRBV19,CASRVQGAQETQYF
TRBV7-2,CASSFQRGGYEQYF